Described below is a single TCR beta chain sequence and its context. Its antigen is not identified. TCR beta cDNA libraries had unique molecular identifiers. With roughly 0.95 to 11 million T cells as the source, approximately 500,000 cDNA molecules resulted. TCRdb re-called the PCR reads with MiXCR, one entry per CDR3 protein. Among hundreds of thousands of distinct CDR3 sequences listed, roughly 45% were seen once. The data belong to a study of post-analysis software for immune sequencing data. Across the whole study: Relapsing-remitting, secondary progressive and progressive-relapsing multiple sclerosis courses were included. The study's findings and limits: Five or six TRBV segments, TRBV5-6, TRBV5-1 and TRBV20-1 among them, were found more frequent in patients than controls.

Germline CDR1 reads SQVTM; CDR2 reads ANQGSEA. V lost 6 bases and J lost 0, with 11 bases in between. The CDR3 extends over 13 amino acids. V usage is TRBV29-1 and J usage is TRBJ1-1, with D hard to call. This receptor was identified in a girl aged 10 to 17 with multiple sclerosis. Sequenced sample: blood. The CDR3 DNA is TGCAGCGTCCAACCGCGTCTGAACACTGAAGCTTTCTTT. Amino acids: CSVQPRLNTEAFF.